This T cell receptor beta chain was obtained from a study of cytomegalovirus exposure and HLA in healthy donors. The overall study: Inside one of the first data releases sat about 85 million unique TCRs taken from HLA-typed donors.

In this sample, this clone turned up a few times. Its target is not known. The PCR had 60 Vbeta and 13 Jbeta primers. The table came from immunoSEQ multiplex PCR; TCRdb's copy has only in-frame clones and leaves some out. This sample carries 150,000 to 200,000 clones, roughly 80% of them seen once, and the ten largest clones take approximately 10%. CDR3 length: 16 residues. Trimming cost V 5 bases and J 2 bases, with 14 bases left between them. Germline CDR1 reads SGHDT; CDR2 reads YYEEEE. Points from the study as a whole: Most subjects had HLA-A and HLA-B alleles reportedly predicted accurately by TCR beta sequences. Later analysis demonstrated an association between a missense DCLRE1C variant and TCR beta V- and J-gene trimming.

The receptor was isolated from a man younger than 35 in good health and CMV-seropositive. Specimen: PBMCs. The rearrangement links TRBV5-6 to TRBJ2-6, with a tentative D call TRBD1 (8 bases). CDR3 DNA sequence: TGTGCCAGCAGGTTACAGGGGGGGGCTGGGGCCAACGTCCTGACTTTC. The encoded protein is CASRLQGGAGANVLTF.